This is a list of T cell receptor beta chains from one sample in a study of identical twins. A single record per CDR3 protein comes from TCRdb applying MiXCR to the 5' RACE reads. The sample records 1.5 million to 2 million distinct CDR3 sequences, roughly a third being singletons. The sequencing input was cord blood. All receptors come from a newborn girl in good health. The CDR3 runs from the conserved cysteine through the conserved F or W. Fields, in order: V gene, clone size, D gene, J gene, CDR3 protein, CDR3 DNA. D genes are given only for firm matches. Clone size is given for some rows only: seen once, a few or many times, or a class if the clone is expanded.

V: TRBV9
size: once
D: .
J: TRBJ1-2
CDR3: CASSVNTGHGYTF
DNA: TGTGCCAGCAGCGTAAACACGGGGCATGGCTACACCTTC

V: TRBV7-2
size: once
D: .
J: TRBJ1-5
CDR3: CASSFGGVSNQPQHF
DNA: TGTGCCAGCAGCTTTGGGGGTGTTAGCAATCAGCCCCAGCATTTT

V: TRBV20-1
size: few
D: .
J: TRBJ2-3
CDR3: CSAVSGTDTQYF
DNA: TGCAGTGCCGTTAGCGGCACAGATACGCAGTATTTT

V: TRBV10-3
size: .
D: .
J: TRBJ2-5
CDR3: CAISTGPPQEAQYF
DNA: TGTGCCATCAGTACGGGACCGCCCCAAGAGGCCCAGTACTTC

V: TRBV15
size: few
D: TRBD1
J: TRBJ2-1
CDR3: CATSRVTGSYNEQFF
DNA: TGTGCCACCAGCAGAGTGACAGGGTCCTACAATGAGCAGTTCTTC

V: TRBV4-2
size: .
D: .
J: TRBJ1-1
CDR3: CASSQGRLGNTEAFF
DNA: TGTGCCAGCAGCCAAGGCCGACTTGGGAACACTGAAGCTTTCTTT

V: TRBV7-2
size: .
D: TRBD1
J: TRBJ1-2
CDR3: CASSPLSGTGFLGYTF
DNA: TGTGCCAGCAGCCCGCTATCCGGGACAGGGTTTTTGGGCTACACCTTC

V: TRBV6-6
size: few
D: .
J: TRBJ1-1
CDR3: CASSYPRRGNTEAFF
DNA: TGTGCCAGCAGTTACCCCCGGCGGGGGAACACTGAAGCTTTCTTT

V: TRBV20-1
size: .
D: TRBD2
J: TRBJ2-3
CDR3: CSPGRGALDTQYF
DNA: TGCAGCCCGGGGCGGGGGGCTTTAGATACGCAGTATTTT

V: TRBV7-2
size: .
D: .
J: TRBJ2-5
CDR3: CASSLVSGTGGETQYF
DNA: TGTGCCAGCAGCTTAGTTTCCGGGACGGGCGGCGAGACCCAGTACTTC

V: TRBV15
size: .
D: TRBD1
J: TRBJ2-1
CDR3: CATSATGGYNEQFF
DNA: TGTGCCACCAGTGCCACAGGGGGCTACAATGAGCAGTTCTTC

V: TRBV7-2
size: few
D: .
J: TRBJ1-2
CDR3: CASSPTDHYGYTF
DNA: TGTGCCAGCAGCCCGACCGACCACTATGGCTACACCTTC

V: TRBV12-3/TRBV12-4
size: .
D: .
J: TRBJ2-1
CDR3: CATRNAGGSYNEQFF
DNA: TGTGCCACCAGAAACGCCGGGGGCTCCTACAATGAGCAGTTCTTC

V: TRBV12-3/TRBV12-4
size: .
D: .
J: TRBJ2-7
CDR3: CASSPGAGSPYEQYF
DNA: TGTGCCAGCAGCCCGGGGGCAGGGAGCCCCTACGAGCAGTACTTC

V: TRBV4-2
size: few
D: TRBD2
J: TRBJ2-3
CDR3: CASSQEIGGGITDTQYF
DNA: TGTGCCAGCAGCCAAGAGATTGGCGGGGGTATCACAGATACGCAGTATTTT

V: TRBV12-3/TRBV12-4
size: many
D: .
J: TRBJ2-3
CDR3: CASSLLATSTDTQYF
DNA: TGTGCCAGCAGCCTCCTAGCGACTAGCACAGATACGCAGTATTTT

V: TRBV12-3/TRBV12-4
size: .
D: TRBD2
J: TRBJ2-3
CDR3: CASRLAVVTDTQYF
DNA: TGTGCCAGCAGGCTAGCGGTGGTCACAGATACGCAGTATTTT

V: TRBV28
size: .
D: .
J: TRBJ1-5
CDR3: CASSAPQGGNQPQHF
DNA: TGTGCCAGCAGTGCCCCGCAGGGCGGCAATCAGCCCCAGCATTTT

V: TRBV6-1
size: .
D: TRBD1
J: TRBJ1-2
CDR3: CASYRQGGYGYTF
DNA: TGTGCCAGCTACAGACAGGGGGGCTATGGCTACACCTTC

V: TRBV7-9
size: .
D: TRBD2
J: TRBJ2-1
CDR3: CASSLRNGTTYNEQFF
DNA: TGTGCCAGCAGCCTAAGAAATGGGACTACCTACAATGAGCAGTTCTTC

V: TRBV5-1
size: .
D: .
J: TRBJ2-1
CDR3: CASSLDREVPYNEQFF
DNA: TGCGCCAGCAGCTTGGATAGGGAGGTTCCCTACAATGAGCAGTTCTTC

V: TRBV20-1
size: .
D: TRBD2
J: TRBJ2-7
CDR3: CSVSSGRLYEQYF
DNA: TGCAGTGTTAGTAGCGGGAGACTATACGAGCAGTACTTC

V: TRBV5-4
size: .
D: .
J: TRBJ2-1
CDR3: CASSFPLGARGNEQFF
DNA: TGTGCCAGCAGCTTCCCCCTAGGGGCTAGAGGCAATGAGCAGTTCTTC

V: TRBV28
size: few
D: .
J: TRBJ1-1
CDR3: CASSTIDKPNTEAFF
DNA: TGTGCCAGCAGTACCATCGACAAGCCGAACACTGAAGCTTTCTTT